The 19 T cell receptor beta chains below all came from one sample that was sequenced in a study of T cells in localized non-small cell lung cancer. Libraries were prepared by immunoSEQ multiplex PCR; TCRdb keeps only in-frame clonotypes and omits some of them. Here the sample spans approximately 150,000 clones, around 89% being singletons. Sample: peripheral blood, taken before any cancer treatment. The receptor set was obtained from a female donor older than 55 with stage I lung adenocarcinoma.

The chain carries TRBV7-9 and TRBJ1-5; the D gene is possibly TRBD1 (5 bases). With 5 bases removed from V and 5 bases from J, the gap between germline ends came to 16 bases. In germline, CDR1 is SEHNR, CDR2 FQNEAQ (reference sequence). This CDR3 spans 15 amino acids. The CDR3 protein is CASSPGGVRDQPQHF. In DNA, the CDR3 is TGTGCCAGCAGCCCCGGGGGGGTTAGGGATCAGCCCCAGCATTTT.

The V and J genes are TRBV5-4 and TRBJ2-7, with 15 bases aligning to TRBD2. The CDR3 extends over 18 amino acids. V lost 2 bases and J lost 3; bases outside the gene matches: 9. Germline V gene sequence: CDR1 SGHNT, CDR2 YYREEE (reference sequence). The CDR3 sequence is CASSLPGLAGGGGYEQYF. DNA of the CDR3: TGTGCCAGCAGCTTACCCGGACTAGCGGGAGGGGGGGGCTACGAGCAGTACTTC. Drawing the rest from reference TRBV5-4 and TRBJ2-7, the complete variable domain is ETGVTQSPTHLIKTRGQQVTLRCSSQSGHNTVSWYQQALGQGPQFIFQYYREEENGRGNFPPRFSGLQFPNYSSELNVNALELDDSALYLCASSLPGLAGGGGYEQYFGPGTRLTVT.

This rearrangement joins TRBV28 to TRBJ2-1, with D possibly TRBD2 on 7 matching bases. V lost 3 bases, J lost 7 bases, and 16 bases lay in between. The germline V gene has CDR1 MDHEN and CDR2 SYDVKM. The CDR3 has 15 amino acids. The CDR3 loop reads CASSFGGGSSNEQFF. The CDR3 bases are TGTGCCAGCAGTTTTGGGGGCGGGAGTTCGAATGAGCAGTTCTTC.

This clone was observed once. The chain uses TRBV5-1 and TRBJ2-5; D gene unclear. The J call may be wrong; the DNA end is better matched by TRBJ2-7. The CDR3 length is 14 residues. The germline V gene encodes CDR1 SGHRS and CDR2 YFSETQ. Written as DNA, the CDR3 is TGCGCCAGCAGCTCGGCGAGCAAAGGCTACGAGCAGTACTTC. Protein product: CASSSASKGYEQYF.

The V call is TRBV4-2, the J call TRBJ2-3; TRBD2 matches at 12 bases. The CDR3 has 20 amino acids. Trimming removed 0 bases from V and 2 bases from J; junction bases left unmatched: 12. Germline V CDR1 and CDR2: LGHNA, YNFKEQ. The chain's CDR3 is CASSQDGWASGRVITDTQYF. The CDR3 bases are TGTGCCAGCAGCCAAGATGGGTGGGCTAGCGGGAGGGTGATCACAGATACGCAGTATTTT.

With respect to this clone: A read error may account for a junction end that differs from germline. Other DNA sequences in this specimen translate into the identical CDR3. The chain employs TRBV4-2 and TRBJ1-1, with D possibly matching TRBD1 (5 bases). CDR1 is LGHNA, CDR2 YNFKEQ, per germline. The CDR3 extends over 14 amino acids. The CDR3 region is CASSPSGLRTEAFF. The CDR3 bases are TGTGCCAGCAGCCCATCAGGGCTGCGGACTGAGGCTTTCTTT.

This chain joins TRBV5-4 and TRBJ2-5, with TRBD2 matching 8 bases. The V gene's germline CDR1 is SGHNT and CDR2 YYREEE (reference sequence). After removal of 1 base from V and 5 bases from J, the junction contained 7 bases not matched to a gene. The CDR3 has 15 residues. CDR3 sequence (DNA): TGTGCCAGCAGCTTGAGGTTTCGGGAGGGGGAGACCCAGTACTTC. Translated: CASSLRFREGETQYF.

The chain couples TRBV28 to TRBJ1-1; D not certain. The CDR3 contains 14 residues. Trimming took 3 bases from V and 6 from J, leaving 14 bases between them. Germline V lookup: CDR1 MDHEN, CDR2 SYDVKM. The CDR3 region has the DNA TGTGCCAGCAGTTTGCACGTAACCGGTTCTGAAGCTTTCTTT. As protein: CASSLHVTGSEAFF.

The V and J genes are TRBV6-1 and TRBJ2-5; TRBD1 might be the D (5 bases). The V end was cut by 7 bases, the J end by 5 bases, with 17 bases between. Germline values: CDR1 MNHNS, CDR2 SASEGT. The CDR3 is made up of 14 amino acids. CDR3 DNA sequence: TGTGCCAGCACCAAAGGGCAGGGTGGGGAGACCCAGTACTTC. This translates into CASTKGQGGETQYF.

The chain couples TRBV11-1 to TRBJ2-7; 9 bases line up with TRBD2. J gave up 3 bases and V 2 bases, and 8 bases lay outside the gene matches. Germline CDR1 is SGHAT and CDR2 is FQDESV (reference sequence). The length of the CDR3 is 16 residues. The CDR3 sequence is CASSLTVLAGSYEQYF. The CDR3 bases are TGTGCCAGCAGCTTAACGGTTCTAGCGGGAAGCTACGAGCAGTACTTC.

This chain links TRBV28 with TRBJ2-1; D might be TRBD2 (5 bases). The CDR3 contains 13 residues. V was cut by 5 bases and J by 8 bases, with 13 bases left in between. The germline V gene encodes CDR1 MDHEN and CDR2 SYDVKM. The CDR3 coding sequence is TGTGCCAGCAGTCTCCGACCCGGGGATGAGCAGTTCTTC. Translated: CASSLRPGDEQFF.

The chain couples TRBV30 to TRBJ2-7; TRBD1 agrees at 9 bases. CDR1 and CDR2 (germline): GTSNPN, SVGIG (reference sequence). V was clipped by 4 bases and J by 3 bases; unmatched bases: 13. The CDR3 is 16 residues long. CDR3 in amino acids: CAWTQGTGTIIYEQYF. DNA for the CDR3: TGTGCCTGGACCCAGGGGACAGGGACGATTATCTACGAGCAGTACTTC. The entire variable domain, with the rest obtained from reference TRBV30 and TRBJ2-7, is as follows: SQTIHQWPATLVQPVGSPLSLECTVEGTSNPNLYWYRQAAGRGLQLLFYSVGIGQISSEVPQNLSASRPQDRQFILSSKKLLLSDSGFYLCAWTQGTGTIIYEQYFGPGTRLTVT.

The CDR3 bases are TGTGCCAGCAGGACCGACAGGAGTACTCAGCCCCAGCATTTT. Protein: CASRTDRSTQPQHF. The rearrangement links TRBV6-1 to TRBJ1-5, with a possible D match to TRBD1 (6 bases). V was cut by 6 bases and J by 6 bases, with 15 bases left in between. The CDR3 loop spans 14 amino acids. Germline V gene sequence: CDR1 MNHNS, CDR2 SASEGT.

This clone was picked up one time. J is TRBJ1-4 and V is TRBV7-7; D perhaps matches TRBD1 (5 bases). The CDR3 runs to 10 residues. The germline V gene has CDR1 SSHAT and CDR2 FNYEAQ (reference sequence). The CDR3 region is CASPQGKLFF. DNA of the CDR3: TGTGCTAGCCCCCAGGGAAAACTGTTTTTT.

J is TRBJ1-5 and V is TRBV19; D not resolved. CDR3 length: 15 residues. V was clipped by 5 bases and J by 4 bases, with 15 bases between them. Per the germline V gene, CDR1 is LNHDA and CDR2 is SQIVND (reference sequence). CDR3 in DNA: TGTGCCAGTAGTTTCTCAGACGGAATGAATCAGCCCCAGCATTTT. As protein: CASSFSDGMNQPQHF.

This sequence joins TRBV27 and TRBJ2-7, with 12 bases matching TRBD1. The junction had 8 bases not matched to a gene; V was cut back by 5 bases and J by 6 bases. The CDR3 length is 15 residues. Germline V lookup: CDR1 MNHEY, CDR2 SMNVEV (reference sequence). DNA for the CDR3: TGTGCCAGCAGTCCAACCGGGACAGGGGGCCGCGAGCAGTACTTC. This encodes CASSPTGTGGREQYF.

The rearrangement joins TRBV2 to TRBJ2-3; a possible D gene is TRBD2 (6 bases). Germline CDR1 reads SNHLY; CDR2 reads FYNNEI. Trimming left V 7 bases short and J 4 bases short, with 15 bases between. This CDR3 has 14 residues. CDR3 nucleotides: TGTGCCAGCAAACGGGAGACTGGGCCAGATACGCAGTATTTT. Amino acids: CASKRETGPDTQYF.

The V gene is TRBV5-6, the J gene TRBJ1-4; no firm D call. The CDR3 extends over 15 amino acids. Germline assignment: CDR1 SGHDT and CDR2 YYEEEE. The V end was cut by 4 bases, the J end by 7 bases, with 17 bases between. CDR3 protein: CASSPAGLDGEKLFF. CDR3 coding DNA: TGTGCCAGCAGCCCGGCAGGACTAGATGGTGAAAAACTGTTTTTT. Using reference TRBV5-6 and TRBJ1-4 for the parts outside the CDR3, the full variable domain is DAGVTQSPTHLIKTRGQQVTLRCSPKSGHDTVSWYQQALGQGPQFIFQYYEEEERQRGNFPDRFSGHQFPNYSSELNVNALLLGDSALYLCASSPAGLDGEKLFFGSGTQLSVL.

CDR3 residues: CASSLTEMNTEAFF. In DNA, the CDR3 is TGTGCCAGCAGCTTAACCGAGATGAACACTGAAGCTTTCTTT. The chain joins TRBV7-9 to TRBJ1-1; D call uncertain. Trimming removed 2 bases at V and 0 bases at J, with 7 bases between. The CDR3 consists of 14 residues. In germline, CDR1 is SEHNR, CDR2 FQNEAQ (reference sequence). The variable domain in full, with the rest retrieved from reference TRBV7-9 and TRBJ1-1, is DTGVSQNPRHKITKRGQNVTFRCDPISEHNRLYWYRQTLGQGPEFLTYFQNEAQLEKSRLLSDRFSAERPKGSFSTLEIQRTEQGDSAMYLCASSLTEMNTEAFFGQGTRLTVV.